Presented here are 29 T cell receptor beta chains from one specimen sequenced in a study of vaccination and CD4 T cells after COVID-19. Sequencing of the DNA from cultured CD4+ T cells was carried out with the Oncomine TCR Beta short-read assay. Via MiXCR, TCRdb re-called the PCR reads, giving one row per CDR3 protein. In the table there are under 20,000 distinct CDR3 sequences, around 50% of which are singletons. The treatment is: approximately nine-day PBMC culture with coronavirus spike peptide pools or control peptides (ViraFEST assay). These TCRs' antigens remain unknown. Material: CD4+ T cells from blood, cultured in vitro. The source of these receptors is a human donor who had recovered from COVID-19.

This chain links TRBV28 with TRBJ1-2; D gene unclear. The CDR3 loop spans 13 amino acids. Germline V gives CDR1 MDHEN, CDR2 SYDVKM. V lost 6 bases and J 3 bases, leaving 11 bases between the germline ends. In nucleotides, the CDR3 is TGTGCCAGCAGCAAATTTCTAGACTATGGCTACACCTTC. Translation gives CASSKFLDYGYTF.

This chain links TRBV18 with TRBJ1-6; D ambiguous. This CDR3 comprises 13 residues. With 4 bases removed from V and 7 bases from J, the gap between germline ends came to 8 bases. In germline, CDR1 is KGHSH, CDR2 LQKENI. This CDR3 reads CASSQRENSPLHF. CDR3 sequence (DNA): TGTGCCAGCTCACAGAGGGAAAATTCACCCCTCCACTTT.

The rearrangement joins TRBV2 to TRBJ1-2; TRBD1 might be the D (5 bases). The germline CDR1 and CDR2 sequences are SNHLY and FYNNEI. V was cut by 0 bases and J by 5 bases, with 7 bases left in between. The CDR3 is 13 residues long. Written as DNA, the CDR3 is TGTGCCAGCAGTGAAGCTGGACAATATGGCTACACCTTC. This codes for CASSEAGQYGYTF. The whole variable domain, filled in from reference TRBV2 and TRBJ1-2, reads EPEVTQTPSHQVTQMGQEVILRCVPISNHLYFYWYRQILGQKVEFLVSFYNNEISEKSEIFDDQFSVERPDGSNFTLKIRSTKLEDSAMYFCASSEAGQYGYTFGSGTRLTVV.

The chain employs TRBV12-3 or TRBV12-4 and TRBJ2-7; D perhaps matches TRBD2 (5 bases). This CDR3 contains 16 residues. Trimming removed 5 bases at V and 2 bases at J, with 19 bases between. CDR3 sequence: CASSPHSGELAYEQYF. Here the CDR3 DNA reads TGTGCCAGCAGTCCCCACTCCGGGGAGTTAGCCTACGAGCAGTACTTC.

Here the CDR3 reads CASSPFEGYEQYF. The CDR3 coding sequence is TGTGCCAGCTCACCCTTCGAGGGTTACGAGCAGTACTTC. This chain links TRBV18 with TRBJ2-7; possible D gene TRBD2, 5 bases. This CDR3 comprises 13 residues. Deletions cut 3 bases from V and 4 bases from J, with 10 bases between. Germline V gives CDR1 KGHSH, CDR2 LQKENI.

V usage is TRBV3-1 and J usage is TRBJ2-7; 9 bases fit TRBD2. The V gene end was trimmed by 3 bases and the J gene end by 2 bases; junction bases not matched to a gene: 5. The V gene's germline CDR1 is LGHDT and CDR2 YNNKEL (reference sequence). The CDR3 is 15 residues long. CDR3 sequence reads: CASSHGTSPTYEQYF. The CDR3 DNA sequence: TGTGCCAGCAGCCATGGGACTAGCCCAACCTACGAGCAGTACTTC.

The chain joins TRBV6-1 to TRBJ2-7; D is possibly TRBD1 (7 bases). Germline CDR1 and CDR2: MNHNS and SASEGT. With 7 bases removed from V and 3 bases from J, the gap between germline ends came to 19 bases. The CDR3 covers 15 residues. DNA of the CDR3: TGTGCCAGCAACCCCAGGGGGGCAGCCCTCTACGAGCAGTACTTC. Its translation is CASNPRGAALYEQYF.

This clonotype has just one count. J is TRBJ1-6 and V is TRBV30, with D perhaps matching TRBD1 (6 bases). Germline-derived CDR1 and CDR2 are GTSNPN and SVGIG (reference sequence). Trimming took 2 bases from V and 10 from J, leaving 12 bases between them. This CDR3 contains 13 residues. The CDR3 here is CAWSTGSYSPLHF. The CDR3, as DNA: TGTGCCTGGAGTACAGGGAGTTACTCACCCCTCCACTTT.

The genes are TRBV24-1 and TRBJ2-5, with D possibly being TRBD1 or TRBD2 (7 bases each). This CDR3 comprises 16 residues. Trimming took off 0 bases at V and 3 bases at J, with 13 bases between the two ends. In germline, CDR1 is KGHDR, CDR2 SFDVKD. CDR3 protein: CATSDLIRGGKETQYF. In DNA, the CDR3 is TGTGCCACCAGTGATTTGATCAGGGGGGGTAAAGAGACCCAGTACTTC.

This rearrangement joins TRBV25-1 to TRBJ2-1, with a weak D call TRBD2 (7 bases). This CDR3 is 16 amino acids long. Germline V gives CDR1 MGHDK, CDR2 SYGVNS. The V end was cut by 2 bases, the J end by 2 bases, with 13 bases between. This CDR3 reads CASSEMGGGPYNEQFF. In DNA, the CDR3 is TGTGCCAGCAGTGAAATGGGCGGGGGCCCCTACAATGAGCAGTTCTTC.

The rearrangement links TRBV9 to TRBJ2-5; 11 bases map to TRBD2. The V segment lost 2 bases and the J segment 5 bases; nucleotides outside the gene matches: 8. CDR3 length: 16 amino acids. Germline V lookup: CDR1 SGDLS, CDR2 YYNGEE. CDR3 nucleotides: TGTGCCAGCAGCGTTACTAGCGGGAGAATCACGGAGACCCAGTACTTC. Amino acids: CASSVTSGRITETQYF.

This chain joins TRBV19 and TRBJ1-5, with 8 bases identical to TRBD1. The CDR3 is made up of 14 amino acids. Trimming took 5 bases from V and 6 from J; bases not matched to a gene: 6. The V gene's germline CDR1 is LNHDA and CDR2 SQIVND (reference sequence). For the CDR3, the DNA is TGTGCCAGTAGTTCGTCAGGGGGCGGTCAGCCCCAGCATTTT. It codes for CASSSSGGGQPQHF. Complete variable domain (other parts from reference TRBV19 and TRBJ1-5): DGGITQSPKYLFRKEGQNVTLSCEQNLNHDAMYWYRQDPGQGLRLIYYSQIVNDFQKGDIAEGYSVSREKKESFPLTVTSAQKNPTAFYLCASSSSGGGQPQHFGDGTRLSIL.

The chain uses TRBV20-1 and TRBJ2-4; D is undetermined. CDR1 DFQATT and CDR2 SNEGSKA come from the germline V gene (reference sequence). V was clipped by 0 bases and J by 13 bases, with 13 bases between them. This CDR3 region has 12 residues. The CDR3 reads CSARDSTRRQYF. The CDR3 region has the DNA TGCAGTGCTAGAGATTCGACTCGCAGGCAGTACTTC.

The chain couples TRBV6-2 or TRBV6-3 to TRBJ2-5, with D uncertain. The V gene's germline CDR1 is MNHEY and CDR2 SVGEGT. The germline V and J ends were trimmed by 7 bases and 6 bases, with 15 bases remaining between them. The CDR3 length is 13 residues. CDR3 coding DNA: TGTGCCAGCACCCTAGGAGCTCTTCAGACCCAGTACTTC. Translated, it gives CASTLGALQTQYF.

The chain is built from TRBV6-5 and TRBJ2-5, with D unresolved. The V end was cut by 2 bases, the J end by 5 bases, with 3 bases between. The CDR3 spans 11 residues. Germline-derived CDR1 and CDR2 are MNHEY and SVGAGI. CDR3 DNA sequence: TGTGCCAGCAGTTACGGGGAGACCCAGTACTTC. Translating gives CASSYGETQYF.

In this sample, this clonotype turned up a few times. The CDR3 nucleotides read TGCAGTGCCTACCACAGAGGGGAAAAACTGTTTTTT. Its protein product is CSAYHRGEKLFF. The V call is TRBV20-1, the J call TRBJ1-4, with unresolved D. V was trimmed by 6 bases and J by 8 bases, leaving 13 bases between them. The CDR3 length is 12 residues. CDR1 is DFQATT and CDR2 is SNEGSKA in the germline V gene (reference sequence).

This chain joins TRBV7-9 and TRBJ2-1; D is perhaps TRBD2 (5 bases). V lost 3 bases, J lost 6 bases, and 15 bases lay in between. This CDR3 is 15 amino acids long. Germline values: CDR1 SEHNR, CDR2 FQNEAQ (reference sequence). CDR3 residues: CASSLVKGRGNEQFF. CDR3 nucleotide sequence: TGTGCCAGCAGCTTGGTCAAGGGTCGGGGCAATGAGCAGTTCTTC.

The chain links TRBV7-9 to TRBJ2-5, with unresolved D. Trimming removed 2 bases from V and 7 bases from J, with 23 bases in between. CDR1 is SEHNR, CDR2 FQNEAQ, per germline (reference sequence). The CDR3 is 17 amino acids. The CDR3 nucleotides are TGTGCCAGCAGCTTATCTTCTGGAGTAGCCTCCTCGGGGACCCAGTACTTC. It specifies CASSLSSGVASSGTQYF.

This clonotype was picked up one time. This rearrangement joins TRBV2 to TRBJ2-1, with D perhaps TRBD2 (6 bases). The CDR3 runs 10 residues. CDR1 and CDR2 (germline): SNHLY, FYNNEI. The CDR3 bases are TGTGCGAGCGGGCTTAGTGAGCAGTTCTTC. As protein: CASGLSEQFF.

This rearrangement joins TRBV27 to TRBJ2-3; D gene ambiguous. This CDR3 has 16 amino acids. V shed 6 bases and J shed 0 bases, with 16 bases lying between them. From germline, CDR1 is MNHEY and CDR2 SMNVEV (reference sequence). The CDR3 DNA sequence: TGTGCCAGCAGAAGCCGCGCGTCCGGAAGCACAGATACGCAGTATTTT. Encoded protein: CASRSRASGSTDTQYF.

Only a few counts were recorded for this clonotype. The genes are TRBV27 and TRBJ2-5; the D gene is possibly TRBD1 (7 bases). V lost 6 bases, J lost 2 bases, and 13 bases lay in between. The CDR3 is 14 amino acids. CDR1 MNHEY and CDR2 SMNVEV come from the germline V gene (reference sequence). For the CDR3, the DNA is TGTGCCAGCAGGCCAGGGGGGATTCAAGAGACCCAGTACTTC. This translates into CASRPGGIQETQYF.

V is TRBV6-1 and J is TRBJ1-1; the D gene is possibly TRBD1 (5 bases). Germline loops: CDR1 MNHNS, CDR2 SASEGT. The length of the CDR3 is 14 residues. V was pared by 8 bases and J by 1 base, with 14 bases between. The CDR3 is CASGGVQGNTEAFF. Written as DNA, the CDR3 is TGTGCCAGCGGCGGGGTTCAGGGGAACACTGAAGCTTTCTTT.

CDR3 amino acids: CASSLRWTGDQFF. The CDR3 DNA follows: TGTGCCAGCAGTTTAAGGTGGACAGGCGATCAGTTCTTC. The chain carries TRBV27 and TRBJ2-1; 7 bases are shared with TRBD1. The CDR3 extends over 13 amino acids. CDR1 and CDR2 from the germline V gene are MNHEY and SMNVEV (reference sequence). Trimming took 2 bases from V and 13 from J; bases not matched to a gene: 8.

The table lists this clonotype with a count of one. The chain employs TRBV2 and TRBJ2-7; D is uncertain. The V end was cut by 6 bases, the J end by 5 bases, with 14 bases between. Per the germline V gene, CDR1 is SNHLY and CDR2 is FYNNEI. This CDR3 is 13 amino acids long. CDR3 amino acids: CASRPLWGNEQYF. CDR3 DNA sequence: TGTGCCAGCAGACCCCTTTGGGGAAACGAGCAGTACTTC.

This rearrangement joins TRBV5-1 to TRBJ2-1; 9 bases are a match to TRBD2. The junction had 4 bases not matched to a gene; V was cut back by 3 bases and J by 3 bases. CDR1 is SGHRS, CDR2 YFSETQ, per germline. There are 15 residues in the CDR3. In nucleotides, the CDR3 is TGCGCCAGCAGCTCTGAAGCGGGAGGCTACAATGAGCAGTTCTTC. Its translation is CASSSEAGGYNEQFF.

The gene calls are TRBV7-9 and TRBJ2-7; 14 nucleotides line up with TRBD2. Germline V CDR1 and CDR2: SEHNR, FQNEAQ (reference sequence). This CDR3 has 17 amino acids. With 5 bases clipped from V and 7 bases from J, the junction kept 13 bases outside the gene matches. The DNA for the CDR3 is TGTGCCAGCAGCACCGGACTAGCGGGAGGCCAGGTTGGGGAGCAGTACTTC. It specifies CASSTGLAGGQVGEQYF. Using reference TRBV7-9 and TRBJ2-7 for the parts outside the CDR3, the full variable domain is DTGVSQNPRHKITKRGQNVTFRCDPISEHNRLYWYRQTLGQGPEFLTYFQNEAQLEKSRLLSDRFSAERPKGSFSTLEIQRTEQGDSAMYLCASSTGLAGGQVGEQYFGPGTRLTVT.

The J gene is TRBJ2-2, the V gene TRBV10-1, with D possibly matching TRBD2 (5 bases). Germline-derived CDR1 and CDR2 are WNHNN and SYGVQD (reference sequence). The CDR3 sequence is 15 residues long. Deletions cut 0 bases from V and 1 base from J, with 6 bases between. CDR3 region: CASSESSGNTGELFF. DNA for the CDR3: TGCGCCAGCAGTGAGTCGAGCGGGAACACCGGGGAGCTGTTTTTT.

The rearrangement uses TRBV10-1 and TRBJ1-2, with D tentatively TRBD1 (6 bases). Germline CDR1 and CDR2: WNHNN and SYGVQD (reference sequence). V lost 5 bases and J lost 6, with 13 bases in between. CDR3 length: 13 residues. As DNA, the CDR3 is TGCGCCAGCAGTCCGTCGGGGGGCAATGGCTACACCTTC. Translating gives CASSPSGGNGYTF.

The chain couples TRBV20-1 to TRBJ2-1, with D unresolved. With 3 bases removed from V and 2 bases from J, the gap between germline ends came to 17 bases. The CDR3 has 16 amino acids. Germline V gives CDR1 DFQATT, CDR2 SNEGSKA (reference sequence). CDR3 region: CSASATGGVAYNEQFF. The CDR3 nucleotides are TGCAGTGCTAGCGCAACGGGCGGAGTCGCCTACAATGAGCAGTTCTTC.